A single sample gave rise to the 14 T cell receptor beta chains below, sequenced in a study of beta chain features in type 1 diabetes. For these receptors, no antigen is known. The authors reverse transcribed all of the isolated RNA, so sequencing captured expressed TCRB transcripts. Only in-frame clones appear in the TCRdb table, and some are missing; sequencing was by immunoSEQ multiplex PCR. The table lists approximately 120,000 clones, roughly 17% of them singletons. General observations from the study: All four CD4+ subsets of Type 1 diabetes patients contained TCRB CDR3s that were moderately but significantly shorter.

Material for sequencing was central memory CD4+ T cells from blood. The receptors shown here come from a man between 18 and 35 years old with type 1 diabetes.

This clone was seen a handful of times. V gene TRBV27 combines with J gene TRBJ2-3; 11 bases align to TRBD2. The germline CDR1 and CDR2 sequences are MNHEY and SMNVEV (reference sequence). V shed 4 bases, J shed 2 bases, and the junction held 2 bases outside the gene matches. The CDR3 has 15 amino acids. The CDR3 is CASSSGLADTDTQYF. CDR3 DNA: TGTGCCAGCAGTTCGGGACTAGCGGACACAGATACGCAGTATTTT.

This clone has just a few counts. The gene calls are TRBV19 and TRBJ2-5; TRBD2 agrees at 10 bases. Trimming took 6 bases from V and 11 from J; bases not matched to a gene: 9. The CDR3 is 13 amino acids. In germline, CDR1 is LNHDA, CDR2 SQIVND (reference sequence). DNA for the CDR3: TGTGCCAGTAGATCTAGCGGGGGCCATCTACAGTACTTC. Translated: CASRSSGGHLQYF.

This clone was observed a handful of times. This chain links TRBV5-1 with TRBJ2-5, with TRBD1 matching over 8 bases. The CDR3 length is 13 residues. Germline CDR1 reads SGHRS; CDR2 reads YFSETQ. J was trimmed by 9 bases and V by 5 bases; bases with no gene match: 9. This CDR3 reads CASSSGGARAQYF. The CDR3, as DNA: TGCGCCAGCAGTTCAGGGGGCGCGAGGGCCCAGTACTTC.

This chain connects TRBV7-2 to TRBJ2-3, with TRBD2 matching over 8 bases. V shed 5 bases, J shed 5 bases, and the junction held 12 bases outside the gene matches. The CDR3 runs 16 residues. Germline CDR1 reads SGHTA; CDR2 reads FQGNSA. The CDR3 protein is CASSPLLSSGRDTQYF. The CDR3 region has the DNA TGTGCCAGCAGCCCCCTTTTGTCTAGCGGGCGAGATACGCAGTATTTT.

This clone was seen repeatedly, ten times or more. V gene TRBV10-3 combines with J gene TRBJ2-7; no definite D call. Germline V CDR1 and CDR2: ENHRY, SYGVKD. Trimming pared 2 bases from V and 4 bases from J, leaving 9 bases between. CDR3 length: 13 amino acids. CDR3 sequence: CAISELEEYEQYF. As DNA, the CDR3 is TGTGCCATCAGTGAGCTAGAAGAGTACGAGCAGTACTTC.

This clone was seen a few times. V usage is TRBV4-3 and J usage is TRBJ2-1; the match to TRBD1 covers 7 bases. This CDR3 comprises 14 residues. V lost 4 bases and J lost 5; bases outside the gene matches: 5. CDR1 is LGHNA, CDR2 YSLEER, per germline. CDR3 nucleotide sequence: TGCGCCAGCAGCCGACAGGACAGGAACAATGAGCAGTTCTTC. The encoded protein is CASSRQDRNNEQFF.

This clone turned up a few times. The chain recombines TRBV30 with TRBJ2-3; 7 positions agree with TRBD2. Germline values: CDR1 GTSNPN, CDR2 SVGIG (reference sequence). The CDR3 runs 12 residues. The V gene end was trimmed by 2 bases and the J gene end by 6 bases; junction bases not matched to a gene: 2. Written as DNA, the CDR3 is TGTGCCTGGAGTATCGGGGGGGATACGCAGTATTTT. Translation gives CAWSIGGDTQYF.

The V gene is TRBV5-1, the J gene TRBJ2-3; 10 bases align to TRBD2. The trim removed 4 bases at V and 4 bases at J, leaving 12 bases unmatched. CDR3 length equals 17 residues. Germline V gene sequence: CDR1 SGHRS, CDR2 YFSETQ. The CDR3 DNA is TGCGCCAGCAGCCTTACCCTCCTACTAGCGGGGTCAGATACGCAGTATTTT. Translated, it gives CASSLTLLLAGSDTQYF.

V is TRBV28 and J is TRBJ1-1; no firm D call. The CDR3 runs 12 residues. CDR1 and CDR2 (germline): MDHEN, SYDVKM. Trimming stripped 1 base from V and 6 bases from J, with 6 bases between. This CDR3 is CASSLLQAEAFF. In nucleotides, the CDR3 is TGTGCCAGCAGTTTATTGCAGGCTGAAGCTTTCTTT.

This clone was detected only a few times. This chain links TRBV30 with TRBJ1-1; D unclear. Per germline, CDR1 GTSNPN and CDR2 SVGIG (reference sequence). CDR3 size: 11 residues. The V and J ends lost 5 bases and 3 bases respectively, with 7 bases between them. The CDR3 nucleotides read TGTGCCTGGGCCCTATACACTGAAGCTTTCTTT. Its translation is CAWALYTEAFF.

CDR3 in amino acids: CASSSGPRGEKLFF. CDR3 DNA: TGTGCCAGCAGCTCGGGACCGAGGGGCGAAAAACTGTTTTTT. The chain is built from TRBV7-2 and TRBJ1-4, with a possible D match to TRBD1 (5 bases). This CDR3 spans 14 amino acids. V lost 4 bases and J lost 8, with 14 bases in between. Per the germline V gene, CDR1 is SGHTA and CDR2 is FQGNSA.

V usage is TRBV28 and J usage is TRBJ1-3; D ambiguous. Trimming stripped 4 bases from V and 0 bases from J, with 13 bases between. The CDR3 runs 16 residues. CDR1 and CDR2 from the germline V gene are MDHEN and SYDVKM. The CDR3 spells CASSSPEGYSGNTIYF. The CDR3 nucleotides are TGTGCCAGCAGTTCCCCGGAGGGCTACTCTGGAAACACCATATATTTT.

A few counts support this clone. The chain links TRBV10-3 to TRBJ1-2; TRBD1 matches 11 bases. V shed 8 bases, J shed 6 bases, and the junction held 8 bases outside the gene matches. The CDR3 contains 14 residues. The germline V gene has CDR1 ENHRY and CDR2 SYGVKD. This CDR3 reads CAIFRDRGSNGYTF. The CDR3 DNA is TGTGCCATCTTCCGGGACAGGGGGTCGAATGGCTACACCTTC.

This clone was recorded many times. The chain has TRBV6-1 and TRBJ2-1; D is unclear. The CDR3 contains 12 residues. The germline CDR1 and CDR2 sequences are MNHNS and SASEGT. V lost 6 bases and J 15 bases, leaving 18 bases between the germline ends. CDR3 nucleotide sequence: TGTGCCAGCAGCCCAACCAGTACTACCCCGTTCTTC. This encodes CASSPTSTTPFF.